This passage covers 25 T cell receptor beta chains from one sample sequenced in a study of blood T cell repertoires in COVID-19. Libraries were prepared by immunoSEQ multiplex PCR; TCRdb keeps only in-frame clonotypes and omits some of them. The repertoire includes approximately 150,000 clones, around 81% of them detected once, and 8.2% sits in the top ten. Sequences were obtained from peripheral blood. The receptor source for this set is a human donor in a cohort sampled during active COVID-19.

In DNA form, the CDR3 reads TGTGCCAGCAGCCTATACAATGAGCAGTTCTTC. Translating gives CASSLYNEQFF. This chain joins TRBV9 and TRBJ2-1; D ambiguous. Trimming took 4 bases from V and 4 from J, leaving 3 bases between them. CDR3 length equals 11 residues. CDR1 and CDR2 (germline): SGDLS, YYNGEE.

The chain uses TRBV4-1 and TRBJ1-5; possible D gene TRBD1, 6 bases. From germline, CDR1 is MGHRA and CDR2 YSYEKL. The CDR3 is 15 amino acids. Trimming removed 0 bases from V and 7 bases from J, with 13 bases in between. The CDR3 region has the DNA TGCGCCAGCAGCCAAGAGGGAACAGGGTTCCAGCCCCAGCATTTT. Translation: CASSQEGTGFQPQHF.

V usage is TRBV9 and J usage is TRBJ2-7; TRBD2 agrees at 8 bases. J gave up 2 bases and V 4 bases, and 14 bases lay outside the gene matches. The CDR3 contains 17 residues. CDR1 SGDLS and CDR2 YYNGEE come from the germline V gene. The CDR3 sequence: CASSSPRFGGEAYEQYF. CDR3 DNA sequence: TGTGCCAGCAGCTCACCCCGATTCGGGGGGGAAGCCTACGAGCAGTACTTC.

This CDR3 reads CASSLQTGLGDEQYF. DNA of the CDR3: TGTGCCAGCAGCCTGCAGACAGGGCTGGGGGATGAGCAGTACTTC. The rearrangement uses TRBV7-2 and TRBJ2-7; 7 bases map to TRBD1. This CDR3 is 15 amino acids long. V gave up 5 bases and J gave up 7 bases; unmatched junction bases: 14. In germline, CDR1 is SGHTA, CDR2 FQGNSA.

The V call is TRBV7-7, the J call TRBJ2-5; TRBD2 matches at 10 bases. The CDR3 is 17 residues long. The V gene's germline CDR1 is SSHAT and CDR2 FNYEAQ (reference sequence). The trim removed 5 bases at V and 5 bases at J, leaving 14 bases unmatched. In DNA form, the CDR3 reads TGTGCCAGCAGCCCTCTAGCGGGAGCGGTGGGGTCGGAGACCCAGTACTTC. Its protein product is CASSPLAGAVGSETQYF. Supplemented by reference TRBV7-7 and TRBJ2-5, the full variable domain reads GAGVSQSPRYKVTKRGQDVTLRCDPISSHATLYWYQQALGQGPEFLTYFNYEAQPDKSGLPSDRFSAERPEGSISTLTIQRTEQRDSAMYRCASSPLAGAVGSETQYFGPGTRLLVL.

The chain carries TRBV7-7 and TRBJ1-1, with D possibly TRBD1 on 5 matching bases. This CDR3 contains 16 residues. Germline V gene sequence: CDR1 SSHAT, CDR2 FNYEAQ (reference sequence). With 2 bases removed from V and 2 bases from J, the gap between germline ends came to 15 bases. In nucleotides, the CDR3 is TGTGCCAGCAGCTTAAATTGCAAACAGGCAAACACTGAAGCTTTCTTT. Translation gives CASSLNCKQANTEAFF.

This clone has just a few counts. This chain connects TRBV19 to TRBJ1-2; TRBD1 agrees at 9 bases. Trimming took 3 bases from V and 6 from J; bases not matched to a gene: 8. Germline CDR1 LNHDA, CDR2 SQIVND (reference sequence). The CDR3 has 15 amino acids. The CDR3: CASSIGRDRVDGYTF. CDR3 nucleotide sequence: TGTGCCAGTAGTATCGGCCGGGACAGGGTTGATGGCTACACCTTC. The whole variable domain, filled in from reference TRBV19 and TRBJ1-2, reads DGGITQSPKYLFRKEGQNVTLSCEQNLNHDAMYWYRQDPGQGLRLIYYSQIVNDFQKGDIAEGYSVSREKKESFPLTVTSAQKNPTAFYLCASSIGRDRVDGYTFGSGTRLTVV.

By its share, this clone is medium-sized. The gene calls are TRBV28 and TRBJ2-1, with D perhaps TRBD2 (5 bases). There are 18 residues in the CDR3. Germline V lookup: CDR1 MDHEN, CDR2 SYDVKM. Trimming stripped 6 bases from V and 0 bases from J, with 21 bases between. The CDR3 is CASSTPLTGKPSYNEQFF. DNA of the CDR3: TGTGCCAGCAGCACCCCCCTTACGGGGAAACCCTCCTACAATGAGCAGTTCTTC. Full variable domain (outside the CDR3, taken from reference TRBV28 and TRBJ2-1): DVKVTQSSRYLVKRTGEKVFLECVQDMDHENMFWYRQDPGLGLRLIYFSYDVKMKEKGDIPEGYSVSREKKERFSLILESASTNQTSMYLCASSTPLTGKPSYNEQFFGPGTRLTVL.

The chain is built from TRBV5-1 and TRBJ2-5; tentatively, D is TRBD2 (6 bases). This CDR3 is built from 14 residues. The V end was cut by 1 base, the J end by 4 bases, with 11 bases between. Germline assignment: CDR1 SGHRS and CDR2 YFSETQ. CDR3 sequence reads: CASSLMGGGETQYF. For the CDR3, the DNA is TGCGCCAGCAGCTTGATGGGGGGTGGAGAGACCCAGTACTTC.

Only one count was recorded for this clone. The rearrangement uses TRBV6-2 or TRBV6-3 and TRBJ2-7, with D possibly TRBD1 on 5 matching bases. The CDR3 spans 17 residues. Trimming removed 6 bases at V and 0 bases at J, with 21 bases between. Germline CDR1 is MNHEY and CDR2 is SVGEGT. The CDR3 protein is CASSSGGHHPTSYEQYF. Here the CDR3 DNA reads TGTGCCAGCAGCTCTGGTGGACATCACCCGACCTCCTACGAGCAGTACTTC.

The V and J genes are TRBV5-1 and TRBJ2-7; D may be TRBD1 (6 bases). Germline loops: CDR1 SGHRS, CDR2 YFSETQ. This CDR3 contains 13 residues. The V gene lost 3 bases and the J gene lost 7 bases, with 14 bases spanning the gap. The CDR3 protein is CASSSSTGWEQYF. The CDR3 bases are TGCGCCAGCAGCTCTTCGACAGGCTGGGAGCAGTACTTC.

This rearrangement joins TRBV6-2 or TRBV6-3 to TRBJ2-7; D call uncertain. V lost 4 bases, J lost 1 base, and 17 bases lay in between. CDR3 length: 16 amino acids. The germline V gene encodes CDR1 MNHEY and CDR2 SVGEGT. CDR3 region: CASSSLFPQTSYEQYF. The CDR3 DNA reads TGTGCCAGCAGTTCCCTCTTCCCCCAGACTTCCTACGAGCAGTACTTC.

The V and J genes are TRBV18 and TRBJ1-6; 9 bases agree with TRBD1. The length of the CDR3 is 17 residues. V dropped 6 bases and J dropped 5; count of bases not matched to a gene: 11. Looked up from germline, CDR1 is KGHSH and CDR2 is LQKENI. For the CDR3, the DNA is TGTGCCAGCTCGGGACAGGGACAGGAGGTTAATAATTCACCCCTCCACTTT. Its protein product is CASSGQGQEVNNSPLHF. Complete variable domain (other parts from reference TRBV18 and TRBJ1-6): NAGVMQNPRHLVRRRGQEARLRCSPMKGHSHVYWYRQLPEEGLKFMVYLQKENIIDESGMPKERFSAEFPKEGPSILRIQQVVRGDSAAYFCASSGQGQEVNNSPLHFGNGTRLTVT.

This chain uses TRBV2 with TRBJ1-5, with D possibly matching TRBD1 (6 bases). The CDR3 totals 15 residues. The V end lost 6 bases, the J end lost 0 bases, and 12 bases lay between the germline ends. Per germline, CDR1 SNHLY and CDR2 FYNNEI. CDR3 nucleotides: TGTGCCAGCAGAGCACACAGGGATAGCAATCAGCCCCAGCATTTT. This sequence encodes CASRAHRDSNQPQHF.

The chain couples TRBV21-1 to TRBJ2-6; the table gives TRBD2 as D, unverified against the DNA. TRBV21-1 is a pseudogene segment. This CDR3 has 17 amino acids. The DNA of the CDR3 is TGTGCCAGCACCCTGGGGGGGCGCTCCTCTGGGGCCAACGTCCTGACTTTC. Its translation: CASTLGGRSSGANVLTF.

The V gene is TRBV12-3 or TRBV12-4, the J gene TRBJ2-7; D not certain. There are 13 residues in the CDR3. Trimming cost V 5 bases and J 6 bases, with 14 bases left between them. The CDR3 loop reads CASSLGSTREQYF. As DNA, the CDR3 is TGTGCCAGCAGTCTAGGTAGTACGCGCGAGCAGTACTTC.

The V and J genes are TRBV5-6 and TRBJ2-7; perhaps TRBD2 as D (6 bases). The ends were cut back, 0 bases at V and 2 bases at J, with 12 bases in the middle. Germline CDR1 SGHDT, CDR2 YYEEEE. The CDR3 length is 15 residues. CDR3: CASSLGAGGAYEQYF. In DNA form, the CDR3 reads TGTGCCAGCAGCTTGGGGGCCGGGGGAGCCTACGAGCAGTACTTC.

This clone was seen a few times. The rearrangement uses TRBV5-1 and TRBJ1-6, with 7 bases fitting TRBD1. The CDR3 totals 14 residues. After removal of 2 bases from V and 5 bases from J, the junction contained 1 base not matched to a gene. Germline CDR1 is SGHRS and CDR2 is YFSETQ. Here the CDR3 DNA reads TGCGCCAGCAGCTTCGGGACAGATAATTCACCCCTCCACTTT. Its protein product is CASSFGTDNSPLHF. Drawing the rest from reference TRBV5-1 and TRBJ1-6, the complete variable domain is KAGVTQTPRYLIKTRGQQVTLSCSPISGHRSVSWYQQTPGQGLQFLFEYFSETQRNKGNFPGRFSGRQFSNSRSEMNVSTLELGDSALYLCASSFGTDNSPLHFGNGTRLTVT.

The chain carries TRBV5-1 and TRBJ2-5, with TRBD1 identical over 7 bases. V shed 4 bases, J shed 2 bases, and the junction held 2 bases outside the gene matches. CDR1 SGHRS and CDR2 YFSETQ come from the germline V gene. The CDR3 covers 13 residues. The CDR3 DNA reads as TGCGCCAGCAGCCGGGACAGACAAGAGACCCAGTACTTC. Translation gives CASSRDRQETQYF.

The gene calls are TRBV5-5 and TRBJ2-5, with 12 bases aligning to TRBD1. Germline CDR1 is SGHKS and CDR2 is YYEKEE (reference sequence). The CDR3 consists of 20 residues. V trimming: 0 bases; J trimming: 2 bases; junction bases outside the gene matches: 14. The CDR3 nucleotides read TGTGCCAGCAGCTTGGGTGGCCCGGGACAGGGGGCTGGGGCACAAGAGACCCAGTACTTC. It codes for CASSLGGPGQGAGAQETQYF.

This chain uses TRBV19 with TRBJ2-6; TRBD1 aligns across 9 bases. Looked up from germline, CDR1 is LNHDA and CDR2 is SQIVND (reference sequence). The trim removed 10 bases at V and 2 bases at J, leaving 9 bases unmatched. The CDR3 has 16 residues. CDR3 region: CATLTQGAAGANVLTF. The DNA for the CDR3 is TGTGCCACCCTAACACAGGGGGCGGCTGGGGCCAACGTCCTGACTTTC.

The chain has TRBV5-1 and TRBJ2-3; 16 bases fit TRBD2. The CDR3 has 17 amino acids. V was clipped by 2 bases and J by 6 bases; unmatched bases: 6. Germline V gene data show CDR1 as SGHRS and CDR2 as YFSETQ. As DNA, the CDR3 is TGCGCCAGCAGCTTCCTGGGACTAGCGGGAGGGCTGGATACGCAGTATTTT. Amino acid sequence: CASSFLGLAGGLDTQYF.

The gene calls are TRBV20-1 and TRBJ2-1; 7 bases align to TRBD2. The CDR3 totals 12 residues. J lost 8 bases, V lost 3 bases, and 4 bases had no gene match. Germline V gene sequence: CDR1 DFQATT, CDR2 SNEGSKA (reference sequence). The chain's CDR3 is CSASVGGYEQFF. The CDR3 DNA sequence: TGCAGTGCTAGTGTGGGAGGGTATGAGCAGTTCTTC.

The rearrangement joins TRBV28 to TRBJ2-1; 7 nucleotides agree with TRBD1. V lost 1 base, J lost 7 bases, and 1 base stayed unmatched. CDR3 length equals 13 residues. Germline-derived CDR1 and CDR2 are MDHEN and SYDVKM. The CDR3 sequence: CASSLFRGNEQFF. The CDR3 DNA reads as TGTGCCAGCAGTTTATTCAGGGGGAATGAGCAGTTCTTC.

The chain links TRBV5-6 to TRBJ1-1; perhaps TRBD1 as D (6 bases). Trimming shortened V by 0 bases and J by 0 bases, and 12 bases separated the two germline ends. There are 16 residues in the CDR3. Germline values: CDR1 SGHDT, CDR2 YYEEEE. CDR3 nucleotides: TGTGCCAGCAGCTTGGCCTTTCAGGGGTTGAACACTGAAGCTTTCTTT. As protein: CASSLAFQGLNTEAFF.